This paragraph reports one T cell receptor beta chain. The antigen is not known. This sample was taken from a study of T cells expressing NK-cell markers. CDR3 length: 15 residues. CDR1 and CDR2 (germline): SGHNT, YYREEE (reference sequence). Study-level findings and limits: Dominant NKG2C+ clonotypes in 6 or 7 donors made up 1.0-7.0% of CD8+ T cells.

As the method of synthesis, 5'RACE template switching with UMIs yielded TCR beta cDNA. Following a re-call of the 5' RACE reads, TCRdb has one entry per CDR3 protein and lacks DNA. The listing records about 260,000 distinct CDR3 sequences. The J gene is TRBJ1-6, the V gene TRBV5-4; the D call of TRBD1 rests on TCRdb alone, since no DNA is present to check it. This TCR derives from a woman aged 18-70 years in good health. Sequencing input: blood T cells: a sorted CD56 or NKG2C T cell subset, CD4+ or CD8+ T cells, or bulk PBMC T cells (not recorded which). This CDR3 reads CASSPKDRGDSPLHF.